This T cell receptor beta chain was recorded in a study of blood T cell repertoires in COVID-19. Study summary: Some COVID-19 samples were acute and others convalescent; all came from the United States, Italy and Spain. PBMCs, B-cell-depleted T cells, or T cells provided the cDNA or gDNA that made up the material.

Sequencing used immunoSEQ multiplex PCR; TCRdb keeps in-frame clones, though not all of them. The sample lists 200,000 to 300,000 clones, 75% to 95% occurring once. Trimming took off 5 bases at V and 0 bases at J, with 8 bases between the two ends. The CDR3 is made up of 14 amino acids. Germline V gene lookup returns CDR1 ENHRY and CDR2 SYGVKD. The TCR was taken from a person aged 18-30 years with COVID-19, enrolled during active disease. Sequenced material: peripheral blood. The chain has TRBV10-3 and TRBJ2-1, with D unclear. The CDR3 here is CAISPTSSYNEQFF. CDR3 in DNA: TGTGCCATCAGTCCAACCAGCTCCTACAATGAGCAGTTCTTC.